This T cell receptor beta chain was captured by sequencing in a study of memory CD4+ T cells and cytomegalovirus serostatus. On the study more broadly: Donors were healthy Belgian adults, fewer than ten CMV seropositive and approximately 23 seronegative.

This clone was detected only a few times. Method: immunoSEQ multiplex PCR; TCRdb's copy keeps in-frame clones and lacks some. The sample has around 40,000 clones; about 73% are singletons. Single viable CD3+CD4+CD8-CD45RO+ cells were sorted as the memory CD4+ T cells. Source material: memory CD4+ T cells from blood. The clonotype comes from an adult in good health and CMV-seronegative.

This chain's CDR3 is CASSRSGVDNSPLHF. The CDR3 DNA is TGTGCCAGTAGCAGATCAGGGGTTGATAATTCACCCCTCCACTTT. This chain links TRBV19 with TRBJ1-6; D may be TRBD1 (6 bases). The V and J ends lost 6 bases and 5 bases respectively, with 14 bases between them. This CDR3 comprises 15 residues. Looked up from germline, CDR1 is LNHDA and CDR2 is SQIVND (reference sequence).